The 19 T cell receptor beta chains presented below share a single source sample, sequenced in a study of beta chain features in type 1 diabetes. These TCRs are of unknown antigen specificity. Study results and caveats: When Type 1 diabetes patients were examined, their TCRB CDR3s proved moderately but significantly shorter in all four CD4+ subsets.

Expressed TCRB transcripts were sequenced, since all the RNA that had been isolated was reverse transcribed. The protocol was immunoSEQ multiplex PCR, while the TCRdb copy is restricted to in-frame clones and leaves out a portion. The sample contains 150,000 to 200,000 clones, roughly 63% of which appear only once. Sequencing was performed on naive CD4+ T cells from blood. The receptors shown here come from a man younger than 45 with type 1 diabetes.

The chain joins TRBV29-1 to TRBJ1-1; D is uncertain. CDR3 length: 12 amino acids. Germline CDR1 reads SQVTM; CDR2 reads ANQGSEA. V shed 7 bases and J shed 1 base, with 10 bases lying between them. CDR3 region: CSALRANTEAFF. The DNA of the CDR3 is TGCAGCGCCCTCCGGGCGAACACTGAAGCTTTCTTT.

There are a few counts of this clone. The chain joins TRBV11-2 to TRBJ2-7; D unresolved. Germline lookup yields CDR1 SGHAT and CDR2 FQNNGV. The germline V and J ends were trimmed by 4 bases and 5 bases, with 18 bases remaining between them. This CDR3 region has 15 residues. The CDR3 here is CASSSVRNGGHEQYF. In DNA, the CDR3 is TGTGCCAGCAGCTCAGTGAGGAACGGCGGACACGAGCAGTACTTC.

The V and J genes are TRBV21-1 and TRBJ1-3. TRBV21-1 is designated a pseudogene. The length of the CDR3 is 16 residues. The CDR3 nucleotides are TGTGCCAGCAGCAAAATGAAGGCGGTCTCTGGAAACACCATATATTTT. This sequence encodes CASSKMKAVSGNTIYF.

Here the CDR3 DNA reads TGTGCCAGCAGTTACAGGGTACGGTCCTACAATGAGCAGTTCTTC. It specifies CASSYRVRSYNEQFF. The rearrangement uses TRBV6-5 and TRBJ2-1; no reliable D call. The germline V and J ends were trimmed by 2 bases and 1 base, with 9 bases remaining between them. This CDR3 contains 15 residues. Per the germline V gene, CDR1 is MNHEY and CDR2 is SVGAGI.

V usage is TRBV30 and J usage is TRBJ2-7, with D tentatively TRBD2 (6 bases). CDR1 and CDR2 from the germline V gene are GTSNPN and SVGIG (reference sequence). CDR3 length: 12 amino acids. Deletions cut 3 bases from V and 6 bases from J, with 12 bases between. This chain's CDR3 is CAWSLEGSEQYF. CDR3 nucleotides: TGTGCCTGGAGCTTGGAGGGGAGCGAGCAGTACTTC.

The CDR3 reads CSVGPGQETQYF. DNA of the CDR3: TGCAGCGTTGGTCCGGGTCAAGAGACCCAGTACTTC. This chain joins TRBV29-1 and TRBJ2-5; D is unresolved. The V end was cut by 4 bases, the J end by 2 bases, with 8 bases between. The germline V gene has CDR1 SQVTM and CDR2 ANQGSEA. This CDR3 is built from 12 residues.

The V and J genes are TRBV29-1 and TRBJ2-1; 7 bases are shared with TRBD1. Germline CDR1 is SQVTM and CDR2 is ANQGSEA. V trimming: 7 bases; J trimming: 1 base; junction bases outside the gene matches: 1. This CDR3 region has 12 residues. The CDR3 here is CSAQGSYNEQFF. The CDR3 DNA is TGCAGCGCACAGGGGTCCTACAATGAGCAGTTCTTC.

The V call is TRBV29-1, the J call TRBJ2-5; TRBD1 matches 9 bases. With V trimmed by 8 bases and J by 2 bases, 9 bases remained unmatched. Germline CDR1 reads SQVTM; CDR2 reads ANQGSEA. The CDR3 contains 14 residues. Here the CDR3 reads CSLGQGQGQETQYF. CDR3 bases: TGCAGCCTCGGACAGGGGCAGGGTCAAGAGACCCAGTACTTC. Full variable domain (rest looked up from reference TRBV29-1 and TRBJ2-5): SAVISQKPSRDICQRGTSLTIQCQVDSQVTMMFWYRQQPGQSLTLIATANQGSEATYESGFVIDKFPISRPNLTFSTLTVSNMSPEDSSIYLCSLGQGQGQETQYFGPGTRLLVL.

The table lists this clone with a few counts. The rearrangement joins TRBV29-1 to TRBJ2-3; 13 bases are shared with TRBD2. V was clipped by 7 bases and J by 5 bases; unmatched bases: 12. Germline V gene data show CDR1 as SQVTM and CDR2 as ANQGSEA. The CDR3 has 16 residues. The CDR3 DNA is TGCAGCGCCCCTGGCAGCGGGACTAGCGGGGTAGATACGCAGTATTTT. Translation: CSAPGSGTSGVDTQYF.

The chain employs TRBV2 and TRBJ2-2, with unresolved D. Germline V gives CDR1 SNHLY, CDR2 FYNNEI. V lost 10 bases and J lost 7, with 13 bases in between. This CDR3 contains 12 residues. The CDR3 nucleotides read TGTGCCATCACCCGTCGCGGCGGGGAGCTGTTTTTT. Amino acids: CAITRRGGELFF. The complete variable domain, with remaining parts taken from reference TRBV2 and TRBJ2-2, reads EPEVTQTPSHQVTQMGQEVILRCVPISNHLYFYWYRQILGQKVEFLVSFYNNEISEKSEIFDDQFSVERPDGSNFTLKIRSTKLEDSAMYFCAITRRGGELFFGEGSRLTVL.

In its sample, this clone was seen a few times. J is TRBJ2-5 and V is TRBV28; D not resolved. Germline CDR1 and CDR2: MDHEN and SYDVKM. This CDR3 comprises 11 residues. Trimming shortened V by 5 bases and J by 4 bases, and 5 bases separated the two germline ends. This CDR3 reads CASSGRETQYF. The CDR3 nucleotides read TGTGCCAGCAGTGGACGAGAGACCCAGTACTTC. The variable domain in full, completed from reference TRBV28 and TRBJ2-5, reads DVKVTQSSRYLVKRTGEKVFLECVQDMDHENMFWYRQDPGLGLRLIYFSYDVKMKEKGDIPEGYSVSREKKERFSLILESASTNQTSMYLCASSGRETQYFGPGTRLLVL.

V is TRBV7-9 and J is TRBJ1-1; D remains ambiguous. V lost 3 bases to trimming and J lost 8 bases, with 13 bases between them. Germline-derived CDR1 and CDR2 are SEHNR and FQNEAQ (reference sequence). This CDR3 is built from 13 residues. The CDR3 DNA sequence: TGTGCCAGCAGCTTGGAAGAAACTGTCGAAGCTTTCTTT. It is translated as CASSLEETVEAFF.

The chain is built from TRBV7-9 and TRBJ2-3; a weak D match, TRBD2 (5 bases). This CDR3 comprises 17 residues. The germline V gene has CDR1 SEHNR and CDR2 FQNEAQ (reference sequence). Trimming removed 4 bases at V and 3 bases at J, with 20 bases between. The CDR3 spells CASSSGPGFRLTDTQYF. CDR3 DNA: TGTGCCAGCAGCTCCGGTCCCGGATTTAGACTAACAGATACGCAGTATTTT.

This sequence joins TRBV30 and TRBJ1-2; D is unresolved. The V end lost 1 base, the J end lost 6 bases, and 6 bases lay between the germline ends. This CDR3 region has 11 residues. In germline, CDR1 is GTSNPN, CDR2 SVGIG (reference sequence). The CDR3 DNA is TGTGCCTGGAGTGACGGTCATGGCTACACCTTC. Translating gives CAWSDGHGYTF.

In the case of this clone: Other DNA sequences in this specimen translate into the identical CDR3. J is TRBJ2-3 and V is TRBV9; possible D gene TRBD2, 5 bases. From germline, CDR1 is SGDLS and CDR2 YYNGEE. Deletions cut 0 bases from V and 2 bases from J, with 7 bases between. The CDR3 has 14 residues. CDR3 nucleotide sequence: TGTGCCAGCAGCGTAGTTAGCGTCACAGATACGCAGTATTTT. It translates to CASSVVSVTDTQYF.

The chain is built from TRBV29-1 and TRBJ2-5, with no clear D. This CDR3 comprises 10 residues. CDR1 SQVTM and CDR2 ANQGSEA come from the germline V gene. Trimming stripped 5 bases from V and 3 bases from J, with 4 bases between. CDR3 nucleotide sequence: TGCAGCGTTTCAGAAGAGACCCAGTACTTC. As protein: CSVSEETQYF.

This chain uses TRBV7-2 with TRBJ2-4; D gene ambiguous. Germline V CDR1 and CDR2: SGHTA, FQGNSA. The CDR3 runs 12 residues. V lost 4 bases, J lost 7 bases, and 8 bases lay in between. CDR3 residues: CASSSLLNIQYF. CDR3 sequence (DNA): TGTGCCAGCAGCTCCCTCCTCAACATTCAGTACTTC. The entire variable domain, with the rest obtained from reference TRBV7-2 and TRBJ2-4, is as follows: GAGVSQSPSNKVTEKGKDVELRCDPISGHTALYWYRQSLGQGLEFLIYFQGNSAPDKSGLPSDRFSAERTGGSVSTLTIQRTQQEDSAVYLCASSSLLNIQYFGAGTRLSVL.

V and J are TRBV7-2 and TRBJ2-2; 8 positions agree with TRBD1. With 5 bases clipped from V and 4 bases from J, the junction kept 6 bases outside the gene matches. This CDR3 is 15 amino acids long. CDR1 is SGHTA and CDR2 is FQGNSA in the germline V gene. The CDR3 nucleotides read TGTGCCAGCAGCGCCCGGACAGGGAGCACCGGGGAGCTGTTTTTT. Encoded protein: CASSARTGSTGELFF.

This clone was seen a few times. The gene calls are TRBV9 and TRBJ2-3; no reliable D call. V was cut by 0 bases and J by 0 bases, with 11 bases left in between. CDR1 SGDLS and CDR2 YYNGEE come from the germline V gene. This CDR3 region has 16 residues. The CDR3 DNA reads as TGTGCCAGCAGCGTAGTAGGCTTCACTAGCACAGATACGCAGTATTTT. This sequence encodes CASSVVGFTSTDTQYF.